This T cell receptor (beta chain) is from a study of blood T cell repertoires in COVID-19. Study-wide background: Acute and convalescent COVID-19 samples came from the United States, Italy and Spain.

In the study's own analysis: Reference gene primer amplification gave nucleated cell count estimates. Repertoires were generated with immunoSEQ multiplex PCR, while TCRdb's copy carries only in-frame clones and drops some. Clone size and V and J calls were adopted from that table, with D and trimming inferred from the DNA. The repertoire holds hundreds of thousands of clones, 65% to 90% seen once, with almost 4.5% in the top ten. This CDR3 is 15 amino acids long. The V gene's germline CDR1 is LNHNV and CDR2 YYDKDF (reference sequence). With 0 bases removed from V and 1 base from J, the gap between germline ends came to 9 bases.

V usage is TRBV15 and J usage is TRBJ1-1; D not resolved. This sequence was found in a man aged 45 to 65 with acute or convalescent COVID-19. The sample comprised peripheral blood. The CDR3 DNA reads TGTGCCACCAGCAGAGATCCTGGCCCGAACACTGAAGCTTTCTTT. This gives the protein CATSRDPGPNTEAFF.